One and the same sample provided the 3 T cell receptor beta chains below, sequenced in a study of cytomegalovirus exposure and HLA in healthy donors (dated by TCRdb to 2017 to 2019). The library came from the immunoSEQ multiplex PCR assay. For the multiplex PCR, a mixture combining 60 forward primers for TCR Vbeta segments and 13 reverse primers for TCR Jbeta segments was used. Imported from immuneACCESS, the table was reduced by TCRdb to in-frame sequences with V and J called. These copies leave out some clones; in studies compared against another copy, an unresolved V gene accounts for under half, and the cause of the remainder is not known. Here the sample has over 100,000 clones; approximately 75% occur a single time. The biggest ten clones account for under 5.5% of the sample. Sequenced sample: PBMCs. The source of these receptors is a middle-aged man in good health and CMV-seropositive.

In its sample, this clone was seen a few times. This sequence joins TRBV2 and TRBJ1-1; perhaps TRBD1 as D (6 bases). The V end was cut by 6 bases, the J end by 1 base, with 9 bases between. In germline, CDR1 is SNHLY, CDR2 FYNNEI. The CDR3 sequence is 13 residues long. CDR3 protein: CASRSQGNTEAFF. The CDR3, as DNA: TGTGCCAGCAGATCACAGGGGAACACTGAAGCTTTCTTT.

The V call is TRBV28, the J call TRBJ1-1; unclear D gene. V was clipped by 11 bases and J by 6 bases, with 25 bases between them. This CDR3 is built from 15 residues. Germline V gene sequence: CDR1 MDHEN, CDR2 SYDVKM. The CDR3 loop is CASVAPPGGIAEAFF. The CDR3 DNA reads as TGTGCCTCAGTGGCCCCTCCGGGAGGAATCGCTGAAGCTTTCTTT.

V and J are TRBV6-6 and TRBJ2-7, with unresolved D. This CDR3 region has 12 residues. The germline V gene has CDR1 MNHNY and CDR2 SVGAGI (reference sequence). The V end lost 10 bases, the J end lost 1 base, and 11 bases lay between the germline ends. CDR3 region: CATETESYEQYF. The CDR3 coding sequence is TGTGCCACGGAGACCGAGTCCTACGAGCAGTACTTC.